This TCR beta chain originates from a study of blood T cell repertoires in COVID-19. The overall study: Acute-phase and convalescent COVID-19 samples originated in the United States, Italy and Spain. In each case, the material was cDNA or gDNA derived from T cells, B-cell-depleted T cells, or PBMCs.

J was trimmed by 5 bases and V by 3 bases; bases with no gene match: 7. This CDR3 is built from 16 residues. The germline V gene has CDR1 KGHDR and CDR2 SFDVKD. Original processing notes: Reference gene primer amplification in the assay estimated nucleated cell counts. Repertoires were generated with immunoSEQ multiplex PCR, while TCRdb's copy carries only in-frame clones and drops some. V, J and clone size are those of that table, while D and trimming were read from the DNA. The sample has 50,000 or so clones; around 80% are singletons. The TCR comes from a man aged 35-49 years with acute or convalescent COVID-19. The rearrangement uses TRBV24-1 and TRBJ2-5; 11 bases are a match to TRBD2. Sequenced input: peripheral blood. CDR3 amino acids: CATSDPLAGGEETQYF. As DNA, the CDR3 is TGTGCCACCAGTGATCCCCTAGCGGGGGGAGAGGAGACCCAGTACTTC.